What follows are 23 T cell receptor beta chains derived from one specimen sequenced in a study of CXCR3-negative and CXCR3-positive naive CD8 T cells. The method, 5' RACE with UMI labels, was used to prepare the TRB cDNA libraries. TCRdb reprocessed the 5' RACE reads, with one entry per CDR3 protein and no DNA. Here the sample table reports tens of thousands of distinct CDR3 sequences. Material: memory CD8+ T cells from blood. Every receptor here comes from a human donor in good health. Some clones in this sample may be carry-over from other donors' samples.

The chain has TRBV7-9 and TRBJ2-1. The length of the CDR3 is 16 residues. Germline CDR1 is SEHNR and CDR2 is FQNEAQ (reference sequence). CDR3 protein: CASSPITRGLYDEQFF.

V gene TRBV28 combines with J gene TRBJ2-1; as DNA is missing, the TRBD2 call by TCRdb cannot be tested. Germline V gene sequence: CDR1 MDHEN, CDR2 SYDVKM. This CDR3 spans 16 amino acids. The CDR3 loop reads CASSPRLAGGLGEQFF.

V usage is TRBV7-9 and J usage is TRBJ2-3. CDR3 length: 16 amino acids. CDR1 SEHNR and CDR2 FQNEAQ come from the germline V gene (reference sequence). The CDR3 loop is CASSLSLAVGTDTQYF.

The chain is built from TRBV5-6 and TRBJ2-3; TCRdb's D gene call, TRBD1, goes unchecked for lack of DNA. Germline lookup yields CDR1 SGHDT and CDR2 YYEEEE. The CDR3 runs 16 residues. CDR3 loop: CASSLGGQISTDTQYF.

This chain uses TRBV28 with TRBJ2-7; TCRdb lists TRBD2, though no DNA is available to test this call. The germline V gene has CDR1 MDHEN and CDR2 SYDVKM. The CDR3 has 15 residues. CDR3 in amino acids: CARSLSANSDYEQYF.

The CDR3 sequence is CASSFEGLSQETQYF. The chain recombines TRBV12-3 or TRBV12-4 with TRBJ2-5; TCRdb calls TRBD2, which cannot be checked without DNA. The CDR3 totals 15 residues.

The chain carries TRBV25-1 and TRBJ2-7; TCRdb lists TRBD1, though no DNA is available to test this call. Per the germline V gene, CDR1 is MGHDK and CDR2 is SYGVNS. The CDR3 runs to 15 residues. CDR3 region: CASSGRDIPDNEQYF.

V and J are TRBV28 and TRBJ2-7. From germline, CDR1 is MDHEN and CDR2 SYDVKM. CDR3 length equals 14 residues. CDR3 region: CASSLFKGTYEQYF.

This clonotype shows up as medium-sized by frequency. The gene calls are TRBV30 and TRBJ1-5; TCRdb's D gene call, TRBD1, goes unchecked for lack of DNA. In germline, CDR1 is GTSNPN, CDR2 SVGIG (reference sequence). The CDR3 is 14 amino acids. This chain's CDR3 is CAWGPGVSNQPQHF.

The CDR3 region is CASRPPGLAGDGSYNEQFF. The rearrangement links TRBV28 to TRBJ2-1; TCRdb reports TRBD2, a call that lacks DNA to check it against. This CDR3 spans 19 amino acids. CDR1 is MDHEN, CDR2 SYDVKM, per germline.

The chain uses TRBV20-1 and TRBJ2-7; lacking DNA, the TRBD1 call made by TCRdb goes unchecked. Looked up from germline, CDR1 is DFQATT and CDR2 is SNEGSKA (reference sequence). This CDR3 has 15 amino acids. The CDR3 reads CSAPSGGEDSYEQYF.

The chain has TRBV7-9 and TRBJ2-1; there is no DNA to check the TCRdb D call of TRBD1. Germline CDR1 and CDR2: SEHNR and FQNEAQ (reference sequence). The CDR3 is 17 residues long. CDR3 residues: CASGGTGRPQVWNEQFF.

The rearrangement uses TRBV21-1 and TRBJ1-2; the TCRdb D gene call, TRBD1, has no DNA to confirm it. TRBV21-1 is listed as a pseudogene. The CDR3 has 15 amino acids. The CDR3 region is CASSRPPDRGDGYTF.

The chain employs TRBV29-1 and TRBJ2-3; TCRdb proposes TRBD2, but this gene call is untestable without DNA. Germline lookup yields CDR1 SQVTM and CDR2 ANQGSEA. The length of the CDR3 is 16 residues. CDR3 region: CSVNPLAGGRADTQYF.

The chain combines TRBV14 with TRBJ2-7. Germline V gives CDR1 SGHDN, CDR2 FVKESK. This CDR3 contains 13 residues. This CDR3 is CASSQDPDYEQYF.

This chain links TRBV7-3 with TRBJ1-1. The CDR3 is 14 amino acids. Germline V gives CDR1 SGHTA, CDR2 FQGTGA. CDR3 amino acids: CASSLSPANTEAFF.

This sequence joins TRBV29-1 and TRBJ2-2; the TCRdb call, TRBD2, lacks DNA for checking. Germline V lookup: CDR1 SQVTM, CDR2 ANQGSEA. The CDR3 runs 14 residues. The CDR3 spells CSVERARGHGELFF.

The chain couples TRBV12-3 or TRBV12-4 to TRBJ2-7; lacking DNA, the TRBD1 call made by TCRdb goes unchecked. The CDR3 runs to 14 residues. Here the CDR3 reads CASGRSFARYEQYF.

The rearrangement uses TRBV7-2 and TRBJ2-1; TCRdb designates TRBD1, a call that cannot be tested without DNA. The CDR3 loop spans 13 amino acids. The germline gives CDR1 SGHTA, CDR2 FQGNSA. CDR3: CASSLMGGSEQFF.

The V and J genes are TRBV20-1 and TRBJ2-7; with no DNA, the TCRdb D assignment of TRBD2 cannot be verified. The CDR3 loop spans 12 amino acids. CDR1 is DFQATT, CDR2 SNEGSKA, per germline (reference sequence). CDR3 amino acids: CSARLAGVEQYF.

CDR3: CASTGGGNTGELFF. The gene calls are TRBV12-3 or TRBV12-4 and TRBJ2-2; TCRdb picks TRBD1, but there is no DNA to check that call. CDR3 length equals 14 residues.

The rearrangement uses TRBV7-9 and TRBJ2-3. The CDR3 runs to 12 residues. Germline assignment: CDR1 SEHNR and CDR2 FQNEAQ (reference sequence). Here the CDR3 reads CASPEGTDTQYF.

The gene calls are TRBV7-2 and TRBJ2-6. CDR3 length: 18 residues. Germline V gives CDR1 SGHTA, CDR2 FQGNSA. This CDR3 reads CASSLVGRMLSGANVLTF.